Each of the 32 T cell receptor beta chains below was sequenced from the same sample in a study of blood T cell repertoires in COVID-19. Clones were sequenced by immunoSEQ multiplex PCR, and TCRdb holds only the in-frame ones, with some missing. Among approximately 100,000 clones listed, approximately 85% were seen once. Sequenced input: peripheral blood. The source is a human donor in a cohort sampled during active COVID-19.

This clone was counted only a few times. V is TRBV11-2 and J is TRBJ1-5; unclear D gene. Germline V gene lookup returns CDR1 SGHAT and CDR2 FQNNGV. The CDR3 is 14 amino acids. V dropped 0 bases and J dropped 6 bases, with 9 bases sitting between them. For the CDR3, the DNA is TGTGCCAGCAGCTTAGAAGTCCGGGGTCAGCCCCAGCATTTT. It specifies CASSLEVRGQPQHF.

The genes are TRBV6-2 or TRBV6-3 and TRBJ2-6; 9 nucleotides line up with TRBD2. V shed 2 bases, J shed 0 bases, and the junction held 5 bases outside the gene matches. Germline CDR1 reads MNHEY; CDR2 reads SVGEGT. CDR3 size: 18 residues. This chain's CDR3 is CASSYPRGGPSGANVLTF. For the CDR3, the DNA is TGTGCCAGCAGTTACCCGCGGGGGGGCCCCTCTGGGGCCAACGTCCTGACTTTC.

The chain uses TRBV4-3 and TRBJ2-1; TRBD1 might be the D (6 bases). Trimming stripped 2 bases from V and 3 bases from J, with 14 bases between. Per the germline V gene, CDR1 is LGHNA and CDR2 is YSLEER. The CDR3 contains 16 residues. DNA for the CDR3: TGCGCCAGCAGCCAATATCGACAGGCAAGCTACAATGAGCAGTTCTTC. This translates into CASSQYRQASYNEQFF.

This rearrangement joins TRBV30 to TRBJ1-1; D is unresolved. Trimming stripped 3 bases from V and 3 bases from J, with 14 bases between. This CDR3 contains 14 residues. Germline assignment: CDR1 GTSNPN and CDR2 SVGIG (reference sequence). CDR3 loop: CAWSPARWDTEAFF. The DNA of the CDR3 is TGTGCCTGGAGCCCCGCTAGATGGGACACTGAAGCTTTCTTT. Combining the CDR3 with reference TRBV30 and TRBJ1-1 gives the whole variable domain SQTIHQWPATLVQPVGSPLSLECTVEGTSNPNLYWYRQAAGRGLQLLFYSVGIGQISSEVPQNLSASRPQDRQFILSSKKLLLSDSGFYLCAWSPARWDTEAFFGQGTRLTVV.

V gene TRBV24-1 combines with J gene TRBJ2-2; TRBD1 matches at 8 bases. With 4 bases clipped from V and 6 bases from J, the junction kept 3 bases outside the gene matches. Germline CDR1 and CDR2: KGHDR and SFDVKD. The CDR3 has 14 amino acids. This chain's CDR3 is CATSEQGEAGELFF. The CDR3 DNA reads as TGTGCCACCAGTGAACAGGGGGAGGCCGGGGAGCTGTTTTTT.

This clone was picked up a small number of times. This chain uses TRBV4-1 with TRBJ2-7; D not certain. Trimming cost V 4 bases and J 1 base, with 11 bases left between them. This CDR3 contains 14 residues. In germline, CDR1 is MGHRA, CDR2 YSYEKL. DNA for the CDR3: TGCGCCAGCAGCCCCCGCACGGTATCCTACGAGCAGTACTTC. Protein: CASSPRTVSYEQYF.

The rearrangement uses TRBV28 and TRBJ2-6; D gene ambiguous. Germline V CDR1 and CDR2: MDHEN, SYDVKM. Trimming shortened V by 9 bases and J by 0 bases, and 12 bases separated the two germline ends. The CDR3 extends over 15 amino acids. CDR3 bases: TGTGCCAGTACCGCGGTGAACTCTGGGGCCAACGTCCTGACTTTC. It encodes CASTAVNSGANVLTF.

The chain recombines TRBV28 with TRBJ2-5; TRBD2 might be the D (6 bases). The CDR3 sequence is 14 residues long. Germline V gene lookup returns CDR1 MDHEN and CDR2 SYDVKM. Trimming left V 3 bases short and J 3 bases short, with 11 bases between. Written as DNA, the CDR3 is TGTGCCAGCAGTTTCGCAGCGGGCGAAGAGACCCAGTACTTC. Translating gives CASSFAAGEETQYF. Together with reference TRBV28 and TRBJ2-5, the CDR3 gives the full variable domain: DVKVTQSSRYLVKRTGEKVFLECVQDMDHENMFWYRQDPGLGLRLIYFSYDVKMKEKGDIPEGYSVSREKKERFSLILESASTNQTSMYLCASSFAAGEETQYFGPGTRLLVL.

V and J are TRBV4-1 and TRBJ2-1, with TRBD2 matching over 8 bases. Trimming removed 4 bases from V and 5 bases from J; junction bases left unmatched: 10. The CDR3 is made up of 16 amino acids. The germline V gene has CDR1 MGHRA and CDR2 YSYEKL. CDR3 DNA: TGCGCCAGCAGCCTCGAGGGGCGGGGGGCTGACAATGAGCAGTTCTTC. Translated, it gives CASSLEGRGADNEQFF.

V is TRBV28 and J is TRBJ2-1; 10 bases match TRBD2. This CDR3 has 17 amino acids. V shed 7 bases and J 3 bases; nucleotides not matched to a gene: 12. Germline V gene sequence: CDR1 MDHEN, CDR2 SYDVKM. The CDR3 DNA sequence: TGTGCCAGCACGGGGTCGACCTTAGCGGGAGGCTACAATGAGCAGTTCTTC. This translates into CASTGSTLAGGYNEQFF.

The CDR3 DNA follows: TGTGCCAGCAAAATTGGGGGGGACACTGAAGCTTTCTTT. Protein product: CASKIGGDTEAFF. This chain connects TRBV28 to TRBJ1-1; the D gene is possibly TRBD1 (5 bases). CDR1 and CDR2 from the germline V gene are MDHEN and SYDVKM. V shed 7 bases and J shed 3 bases, with 12 bases lying between them. The CDR3 sequence is 13 residues long.

The V call is TRBV25-1, the J call TRBJ2-7; TRBD1 matches at 7 bases. V dropped 6 bases and J dropped 3; count of bases not matched to a gene: 5. Germline V gene lookup returns CDR1 MGHDK and CDR2 SYGVNS. CDR3 size: 13 residues. CDR3: CASSRGTGYEQYF. CDR3 nucleotides: TGTGCCAGCAGCAGGGGGACCGGCTACGAGCAGTACTTC.

The rearrangement joins TRBV19 to TRBJ1-3, with TRBD1 identical over 7 bases. CDR1 is LNHDA and CDR2 is SQIVND in the germline V gene (reference sequence). J was trimmed by 5 bases and V by 4 bases; bases with no gene match: 8. The CDR3 sequence is 15 residues long. The CDR3 spells CASSTLTGTRNTIYF. Here the CDR3 DNA reads TGTGCCAGTAGTACCCTGACAGGGACCCGAAACACCATATATTTT.

J is TRBJ2-7 and V is TRBV18; weak D call: TRBD2 (6 bases). Germline CDR1 is KGHSH and CDR2 is LQKENI. The CDR3 runs 16 residues. V dropped 3 bases and J dropped 3 bases, with 18 bases sitting between them. The CDR3 DNA is TGTGCCAGCTCACCGGTCTTGCGGGGCTCCTTCTACGAGCAGTACTTC. It codes for CASSPVLRGSFYEQYF. Filled out from reference TRBV18 and TRBJ2-7, the complete variable domain reads NAGVMQNPRHLVRRRGQEARLRCSPMKGHSHVYWYRQLPEEGLKFMVYLQKENIIDESGMPKERFSAEFPKEGPSILRIQQVVRGDSAAYFCASSPVLRGSFYEQYFGPGTRLTVT.

The genes are TRBV7-9 and TRBJ2-5; 7 nucleotides match TRBD2. Losses at the gene ends were 1 base for V and 5 bases for J; bases not matched to a gene: 4. Germline V lookup: CDR1 SEHNR, CDR2 FQNEAQ (reference sequence). The CDR3 runs to 14 residues. The CDR3 sequence: CASSLGVGGETQYF. CDR3 DNA sequence: TGTGCCAGCAGCTTAGGTGTCGGGGGGGAGACCCAGTACTTC.

This clone has a handful of counts. The CDR3 nucleotides are TGTGCCAGCAGCTTTCCGGGACAGGGAGGCGAGCAGTACTTC. Its translation: CASSFPGQGGEQYF. The chain combines TRBV7-9 with TRBJ2-7; TRBD1 matches at 9 bases. The J segment lost 6 bases and the V segment lost 3 bases, leaving 6 bases of the junction unmatched. This CDR3 contains 14 residues. In germline, CDR1 is SEHNR, CDR2 FQNEAQ (reference sequence).

This clone came up a few times. The rearrangement uses TRBV6-5 and TRBJ1-3; the D gene is possibly TRBD1 (6 bases). V was clipped by 2 bases and J by 2 bases, with 13 bases between them. This CDR3 has 16 residues. Germline CDR1 is MNHEY and CDR2 is SVGAGI. CDR3 sequence (DNA): TGTGCCAGCAGTTACGGGGGACACGAGCCTGGAAACACCATATATTTT. Protein: CASSYGGHEPGNTIYF.

The sample holds one count of this clone. The V gene is TRBV18, the J gene TRBJ2-4, with 7 bases that match TRBD1. The germline V gene encodes CDR1 KGHSH and CDR2 LQKENI. CDR3 length equals 16 residues. V lost 4 bases to trimming and J lost 9 bases; unmatched junction nucleotides: 15. The CDR3 sequence is CASSLTGIGEPVIQYF. The CDR3 coding sequence is TGTGCCAGCTCACTGACAGGGATTGGTGAGCCAGTCATTCAGTACTTC.

This chain connects TRBV2 to TRBJ1-2, with 9 bases fitting TRBD1. Trimming cost V 11 bases and J 4 bases; bases outside gene matches: 5. Germline lookup yields CDR1 SNHLY and CDR2 FYNNEI. The CDR3 contains 12 residues. The chain's CDR3 is CARRDRVYGYTF. The CDR3 bases are TGTGCCCGGAGGGACAGGGTCTATGGCTACACCTTC. The full variable domain, in which reference TRBV2 and TRBJ1-2 provide the parts outside the CDR3, is EPEVTQTPSHQVTQMGQEVILRCVPISNHLYFYWYRQILGQKVEFLVSFYNNEISEKSEIFDDQFSVERPDGSNFTLKIRSTKLEDSAMYFCARRDRVYGYTFGSGTRLTVV.

The genes are TRBV4-1 and TRBJ2-1; 11 positions agree with TRBD2. The V segment lost 4 bases and the J segment 4 bases; nucleotides outside the gene matches: 9. This CDR3 has 17 residues. Per germline, CDR1 MGHRA and CDR2 YSYEKL. The CDR3 nucleotides are TGCGCCAGCAGCCGAGGGAGGGCTAGCGGGAGGTACAATGAGCAGTTCTTC. Translated, it gives CASSRGRASGRYNEQFF.

The CDR3 DNA is TGTGCCAGCAGCCGAGGACTCACACCCCAAGAGACCCAGTACTTC. This sequence encodes CASSRGLTPQETQYF. This chain connects TRBV7-8 to TRBJ2-5, with a tentative D call TRBD2 (5 bases). Germline loops: CDR1 SGHVS, CDR2 FQNEAQ. The CDR3 contains 15 residues. The ends were cut back, 5 bases at V and 1 base at J, with 14 bases in the middle. Supplemented by reference TRBV7-8 and TRBJ2-5, the full variable domain reads GAGVSQSPRYKVAKRGQDVALRCDPISGHVSLFWYQQALGQGPEFLTYFQNEAQLDKSGLPSDRFFAERPEGSVSTLKIQRTQQEDSAVYLCASSRGLTPQETQYFGPGTRLLVL.

The chain couples TRBV5-1 to TRBJ2-7; 11 bases align to TRBD2. Germline assignment: CDR1 SGHRS and CDR2 YFSETQ. Unmatched junction bases numbered 9, after V lost 0 bases and J lost 1 base. CDR3 length: 18 amino acids. The CDR3 nucleotides read TGCGCCAGCAGCTTGGGTCCTAGCGGGAGGACCACATCCTACGAGCAGTACTTC. Its protein is CASSLGPSGRTTSYEQYF.

This clone came up a few times. CDR3 sequence: CASSIRQGGSYEQYF. The CDR3, as DNA: TGTGCCAGTAGTATCAGGCAGGGAGGGTCCTACGAGCAGTACTTC. This chain links TRBV19 with TRBJ2-7, with TRBD2 matching 7 bases. V was clipped by 3 bases and J by 1 base; unmatched bases: 6. This CDR3 has 15 amino acids. Germline V lookup: CDR1 LNHDA, CDR2 SQIVND (reference sequence).

This chain links TRBV6-5 with TRBJ1-5; TRBD1 is a possible D gene (5 bases). Germline values: CDR1 MNHEY, CDR2 SVGAGI. CDR3 length: 11 amino acids. V lost 9 bases and J 5 bases, leaving 8 bases between the germline ends. The CDR3 DNA reads as TGTGCCAGGGGGGAGGATCAGCCCCAGCATTTT. This sequence encodes CARGEDQPQHF.

This clone appeared a single time. The CDR3 sequence is CASSTRTGRNEQFF. The CDR3 DNA is TGTGCCAGCAGCACGCGGACAGGGAGGAATGAGCAGTTCTTC. The rearrangement uses TRBV21-1 and TRBJ2-1; no DNA check was done on the table's D call, TRBD1. TRBV21-1 is classified as a pseudogene. The CDR3 loop spans 14 amino acids.

The rearrangement uses TRBV2 and TRBJ2-3, with D perhaps matching TRBD2 (7 bases). Germline CDR1 is SNHLY and CDR2 is FYNNEI. The CDR3 covers 15 residues. V lost 6 bases and J lost 4, with 17 bases in between. The CDR3 reads CASRDLGGPSDTQYF. The CDR3, as DNA: TGTGCCAGCAGGGACTTGGGGGGGCCCTCAGATACGCAGTATTTT.

This chain uses TRBV4-3 with TRBJ2-7, with D possibly matching TRBD2 (5 bases). The CDR3 has 15 residues. V gave up 0 bases and J gave up 2 bases, with 11 bases separating them. CDR1 and CDR2 (germline): LGHNA, YSLEER. CDR3 sequence reads: CASSQDASLTYEQYF. DNA for the CDR3: TGCGCCAGCAGCCAAGACGCTAGCTTGACCTACGAGCAGTACTTC.

The rearrangement links TRBV7-2 to TRBJ2-5; 7 nucleotides agree with TRBD2. V gave up 10 bases and J gave up 4 bases; unmatched junction bases: 9. The CDR3 spans 13 residues. Germline CDR1 and CDR2: SGHTA and FQGNSA. The CDR3: CATSAGVAETQYF. CDR3 coding DNA: TGTGCCACCTCGGCGGGAGTGGCAGAGACCCAGTACTTC.

V is TRBV7-9 and J is TRBJ1-1; D is possibly TRBD1 (5 bases). Trimming removed 5 bases at V and 1 base at J, with 8 bases between. Germline assignment: CDR1 SEHNR and CDR2 FQNEAQ (reference sequence). The CDR3 contains 13 residues. The CDR3 is CASSPTGNTEAFF. In DNA form, the CDR3 reads TGTGCCAGCAGCCCCACAGGGAACACTGAAGCTTTCTTT.

The rearrangement joins TRBV5-1 to TRBJ1-1; TRBD1 agrees at 7 bases. The V gene's germline CDR1 is SGHRS and CDR2 YFSETQ. This CDR3 contains 12 residues. Germline trimming cut 1 base from V and 6 bases from J; bases unmatched to any gene: 0. CDR3 sequence: CASSLTGAEAFF. CDR3 nucleotide sequence: TGCGCCAGCAGCTTGACAGGGGCTGAAGCTTTCTTT.

The chain combines TRBV4-1 with TRBJ2-1; 14 bases are a match to TRBD2. In germline, CDR1 is MGHRA, CDR2 YSYEKL. This CDR3 region has 17 residues. The trim removed 4 bases at V and 0 bases at J, leaving 2 bases unmatched. CDR3 in amino acids: CASSLGLAGGSYNEQFF. CDR3 nucleotide sequence: TGCGCCAGCAGCCTAGGACTAGCGGGAGGCTCCTACAATGAGCAGTTCTTC.

Worth noting for this clone: Distinct nucleotide sequences in the sample also encode this CDR3. This chain links TRBV3-1 (or the pseudogene TRBV3-2) with TRBJ2-2; D is unclear. The CDR3 loop spans 15 amino acids. Per the germline V gene, CDR1 is LGHDT and CDR2 is YNNKEL (reference sequence). V lost 1 base to trimming and J lost 2 bases, with 8 bases between them. Here the CDR3 reads CASSQVLLNTGELFF. The CDR3 bases are TGTGCCAGCAGCCAAGTACTACTAAACACCGGGGAGCTGTTTTTT.